A selection of T cell receptor beta chains follows, all from one sample in a study of cytomegalovirus exposure and HLA in healthy donors. Method: immunoSEQ multiplex PCR; TCRdb's copy keeps in-frame clones and lacks some. The table has about 120,000 clones, less than 75% seen once. The sequencing input was PBMCs. These receptors were taken from a woman aged 40 to 50 in good health and CMV-seronegative. The CDR3 runs from the conserved cysteine through the conserved F or W. The D gene is left open where the match is weak. The size field is filled for only some rows; it gives once, few, many or a size class.

CDR3 DNA	CDR3 protein	J gene	D gene	clone size	V gene	CDR3 length
TGCGCCAGCAGCTTCCAGATGGGACAGATTAATGAAAAACTGTTTTTT	CASSFQMGQINEKLFF	TRBJ1-4	TRBD1	few	TRBV5-1	16
TGTGCCAGCAGCGGGAACCAGGGGAATCAGCCCCAGCATTTT	CASSGNQGNQPQHF	TRBJ1-5	-	-	TRBV11-2	14
TGTGCCAGCAGCCATGGGCGGGGGAACACCGGGGAGCTGTTTTTT	CASSHGRGNTGELFF	TRBJ2-2	-	few	TRBV4-2	15
TGTGCCAGCAATCTAGCGGGAGGGCCGATTGGTGAGACCCAGTACTTC	CASNLAGGPIGETQYF	TRBJ2-5	TRBD2	once	TRBV28	16
TGCGCCAGCAGCCAAGGCCGGGACAGCCGCTATGGCTACACCTTC	CASSQGRDSRYGYTF	TRBJ1-2	TRBD1	once	TRBV4-3	15
TGTGCCAGCAGCCTAGGCGGGGGGTCCCTGAGCTACAATGAGCAGTTCTTC	CASSLGGGSLSYNEQFF	TRBJ2-1	TRBD2	-	TRBV5-4	17
TGTGCCAGCAGCCGTGGACAGGGGATTACACCCCTCCACTTT	CASSRGQGITPLHF	TRBJ1-6	TRBD1	-	TRBV7-6	14
TGTGCCAGCAGTCCTGACAGAGGCAATCAGCCCCAGCATTTT	CASSPDRGNQPQHF	TRBJ1-5	-	-	TRBV27	14
TGTGCCAGCAGCGTTAAGGGGTTTCCCACAGATACGCAGTATTTT	CASSVKGFPTDTQYF	TRBJ2-3	-	few	TRBV7-2	15
TGTGCCAGCAGCTTGGACGGACTAGGGACCACTGAAGCTTTCTTT	CASSLDGLGTTEAFF	TRBJ1-1	-	-	TRBV5-4	15
TGTGCCAGCAGCGAAGGCCAGGGGTTAGGCAATTCACCCCTCCACTTT	CASSEGQGLGNSPLHF	TRBJ1-6	-	-	TRBV7-8	16
TGTGCCACCAGCAGGGGACTCGACTCCTCCTACGAGCAGTACTTC	CATSRGLDSSYEQYF	TRBJ2-7	-	-	TRBV15	15
TGTGCCAGCAGCTTGAGGGGACAGGGGGTTCTGTCACCCCTCCACTTT	CASSLRGQGVLSPLHF	TRBJ1-6	TRBD1	-	TRBV5-6	16
TGTGCCAGCAGCCTTCCGACAGGGAACACCGGGGAGCTGTTTTTT	CASSLPTGNTGELFF	TRBJ2-2	-	-	TRBV5-5	15
TGTGCCAGCAGAGAGGGACAGTCTGAAGCTTTCTTT	CASREGQSEAFF	TRBJ1-1	TRBD1	-	TRBV2	12
TGTGCCAGCAGCTCCCAGGGACAGGGGGCGAGAGGAAACACCATATATTTT	CASSSQGQGARGNTIYF	TRBJ1-3	TRBD1	-	TRBV7-8	17
TGCAGCGCCACGAGGGAAAAGAATGAGCAGTTCTTC	CSATREKNEQFF	TRBJ2-1	-	-	TRBV29-1	12
TGCGCCAGCAGCCAAGAAGTAGGAGGGAGGGGTTACGAGCAGTACTTC	CASSQEVGGRGYEQYF	TRBJ2-7	TRBD2	-	TRBV4-3	16
TGTGCCAGCAGCTTGGTGCGGGGGACCTATGGCTACACCTTC	CASSLVRGTYGYTF	TRBJ1-2	-	-	TRBV5-6	14
TGTGCCAGCAGGCAGGGGGCTGGAAACACCATATATTTT	CASRQGAGNTIYF	TRBJ1-3	TRBD1	-	TRBV7-9	13
TGTGCCAGTAGCGTCACGGGGGGGGAAGCGGATGGCTACACCTTC	CASSVTGGEADGYTF	TRBJ1-2	-	-	TRBV19	15
TGTGCCAGCAGTCCCTCGGACATCTACGAGCAGTACTTC	CASSPSDIYEQYF	TRBJ2-7	-	-	TRBV27	13
TGTGCCAGCAGTGCCCAAACAGGATCCCAAGAGACCCAGTACTTC	CASSAQTGSQETQYF	TRBJ2-5	-	-	TRBV6-1	15
TGTGCCAGCACCAGGACATCTAACTATGGCTACACCTTC	CASTRTSNYGYTF	TRBJ1-2	-	-	TRBV6-1	13
TGTGCCAGCAGTGCCGGGACAGGGACCTATGGCTACACCTTC	CASSAGTGTYGYTF	TRBJ1-2	TRBD1	-	TRBV6-1	14
TGTGCCAGCAGCCCCCTCCCCGGAGGGGCCAACAATGAGCAGTTCTTC	CASSPLPGGANNEQFF	TRBJ2-1	-	-	TRBV9	16
TGTGCCAGCAGTCCTGTCGAGAACTATGGCTACACCTTC	CASSPVENYGYTF	TRBJ1-2	-	-	TRBV6-6	13
TGTGCCAGCAGCGGTAGAGTAGGGCCACAGGGGAACTTTTTCTACAATGAGCAGTTCTTC	CASSGRVGPQGNFFYNEQFF	TRBJ2-1	TRBD1	-	TRBV9	20
TGTGCCAGCTCACCACGACGAGGCAATGAGCAGTTCTTC	CASSPRRGNEQFF	TRBJ2-1	-	-	TRBV18	13
TGTGCCAGTACCAAGGTAGGCGGGTCTACAGGGGACACTGAAGCTTTCTTT	CASTKVGGSTGDTEAFF	TRBJ1-1	TRBD1	-	TRBV19	17
TGTGCCAGCAGCCTCAGCTCCTACGAGCAGTACTTC	CASSLSSYEQYF	TRBJ2-7	-	-	TRBV13	12
TGTGCCAGCAGCGTCCGCTCGGGGGGGCCCACAGATACGCAGTATTTT	CASSVRSGGPTDTQYF	TRBJ2-3	TRBD2	-	TRBV7-2	16
TGTGCCAGCAGCTCCGTAGCGGACAATGAGCAGTTCTTC	CASSSVADNEQFF	TRBJ2-1	-	-	TRBV5-8	13